This TCR beta chain stems from a study of T-cell reconstitution after alpha-beta-depleted transplantation in children. General study results and limits: Most T-cell counts and diversity one year after the transplant came from T cells that were newly produced. Several hundred graft clones that had expanded were reportedly the source of alpha-beta T cells about two months after transplant.

This clonotype was observed a few times. Its antigen is undetermined. Unique molecular identifiers were incorporated into the prepared TCRbeta library. TCRdb reprocessed the PCR reads with MiXCR, giving one entry per CDR3 protein. The sample has under 750,000 distinct CDR3 sequences; roughly 23% are singletons. The ends were cut back, 3 bases at V and 9 bases at J, with 14 bases in the middle. The germline V gene has CDR1 KGHDR and CDR2 SFDVKD. CDR3 size: 14 residues. The sample was PBMCs, mostly from graft donor cells, taken 360 days after TCRalphabeta/CD19-depleted stem cell transplant. The chain joins TRBV24-1 to TRBJ2-1; D unresolved. This receptor was taken from a boy younger than two who had a stem cell transplant for acute myeloid leukemia, so the T cells may come from the graft donor. The CDR3 region has the DNA TGTGCCACCAGTGATCCAGAGCTTTTGGGTGAGCAGTTCTTC. This encodes CATSDPELLGEQFF.